The 30 T cell receptor beta chains in this list originate from one sample, sequenced in a study of neurological immune-mediated disorders (dated by TCRdb to the late 2010s). Library preparation employed 5' RACE. These reads were obtained on an Illumina HiSeq 2500. TCRdb reprocessed the public reads (quality trimming at Q25 with fastp, clone calling with MiXCR) and kept in-frame beta chains. Each record represents a unique CDR3 protein, reported with the most common genes and DNA among its rows. This sample gives around 13,000 distinct CDR3 sequences in total; roughly a tenth of them show up just once. The top ten hold around 23% of the sample. The sample was PBMCs. All receptors derive from a woman aged 40 to 49 in good health.

In regard to this clonotype: The DNA is omitted, as the CDR3 cannot be located on it reliably, and the CDR3 follows TCRdb's listing. V usage is TRBV7-3 and J usage is TRBJ2-1; the table's D call, TRBD2, was not checked against the DNA. Both ends counted, the CDR3 spans 22 residues. Germline V gene sequence: CDR1 SGHTA, CDR2 FQGTGA. CDR3 in amino acids: CASSFYICSANAGTSGGYEQFF.

This clonotype ranks as medium-sized. V and J are TRBV20-1 and TRBJ2-2, with D possibly matching TRBD2 (6 bases). The CDR3 loop spans 13 amino acids. CDR1 is DFQATT, CDR2 SNEGSKA, per germline (reference sequence). Trimming removed 2 bases from V and 5 bases from J, with 9 bases in between. The DNA for the CDR3 is TGCAGTGCTAGAAGACTAGAAACCGGGGAGCTGTTTTTT. Its translation: CSARRLETGELFF.

V gene TRBV7-9 combines with J gene TRBJ2-5, with 9 bases that match TRBD1. The V gene end was trimmed by 5 bases and the J gene end by 5 bases; junction bases not matched to a gene: 6. The CDR3 loop spans 14 amino acids. CDR1 SEHNR and CDR2 FQNEAQ come from the germline V gene (reference sequence). Here the CDR3 reads CASSLTGGAETQYF. DNA of the CDR3: TGTGCCAGCAGCCTGACAGGGGGGGCCGAGACCCAGTACTTC.

This clonotype was recorded at least ten times. The gene calls are TRBV18 and TRBJ1-1; 8 bases fit TRBD1. From germline, CDR1 is KGHSH and CDR2 LQKENI. The V and J ends lost 3 bases and 1 base, in that order; junction bases with no gene match: 13. The CDR3 is 18 amino acids. The DNA for the CDR3 is TGTGCCAGCTCACCTAACTTCGGCAGGGGGCCGGAGAACACTGAAGCTTTCTTT. Its protein product is CASSPNFGRGPENTEAFF.

This clonotype was counted many times. The chain joins TRBV10-3 to TRBJ1-5; D call uncertain. Trimming took off 10 bases at V and 4 bases at J, with 14 bases between the two ends. The CDR3 contains 13 residues. Looked up from germline, CDR1 is ENHRY and CDR2 is SYGVKD. CDR3 region: CATNHPGNQPQHF. The CDR3 DNA sequence: TGTGCCACCAACCACCCGGGTAATCAGCCCCAGCATTTT.

This clonotype was seen many times. V gene TRBV7-2 combines with J gene TRBJ2-7, with 9 bases matching TRBD1. V gave up 4 bases and J gave up 6 bases; unmatched junction bases: 10. Germline V gives CDR1 SGHTA, CDR2 FQGNSA. CDR3 length: 15 residues. CDR3 region: CASSSMTGGSGEQYF. The CDR3, as DNA: TGTGCCAGCAGCTCCATGACAGGGGGATCGGGCGAGCAGTACTTC.

This clonotype was detected ten times or more. This chain links TRBV5-1 with TRBJ2-3; tentatively, D is TRBD1 (6 bases). Trimming pared 0 bases from V and 0 bases from J, leaving 11 bases between. Germline-derived CDR1 and CDR2 are SGHRS and YFSETQ. The CDR3 sequence is 16 residues long. This CDR3 is CASSLASRGSTDTQYF. The CDR3 bases are TGCGCCAGCAGCTTGGCCTCCAGGGGAAGCACAGATACGCAGTATTTT.

The table lists this clonotype with many counts. V usage is TRBV7-9 and J usage is TRBJ1-1, with D perhaps matching TRBD1 (5 bases). Trimming shortened V by 5 bases and J by 4 bases, and 11 bases separated the two germline ends. The CDR3 has 13 amino acids. Germline lookup yields CDR1 SEHNR and CDR2 FQNEAQ (reference sequence). The CDR3: CASSEGTGTEAFF. The CDR3 DNA sequence: TGTGCCAGCAGCGAAGGGACGGGCACTGAAGCTTTCTTT.

Ten or more counts support this clonotype. The J gene is TRBJ2-7, the V gene TRBV2, with D perhaps matching TRBD1 (5 bases). With 6 bases removed from V and 3 bases from J, the gap between germline ends came to 15 bases. The V gene's germline CDR1 is SNHLY and CDR2 FYNNEI. The CDR3 contains 14 residues. The CDR3 reads CASRSTAADYEQYF. CDR3 in DNA: TGTGCCAGCAGATCGACAGCTGCTGACTACGAGCAGTACTTC.

This rearrangement joins TRBV20-1 to TRBJ2-5, with D possibly TRBD2 on 5 matching bases. With 1 base removed from V and 2 bases from J, the gap between germline ends came to 11 bases. CDR3 length: 14 residues. CDR1 DFQATT and CDR2 SNEGSKA come from the germline V gene (reference sequence). Here the CDR3 DNA reads TGCAGTGCTAGAGGCCGGGATCCGCAAGAGACCCAGTACTTC. Translation gives CSARGRDPQETQYF.

This clonotype appeared a few times. The CDR3 loop is CASSLQGAGGLNYGYTF. In nucleotides, the CDR3 is TGTGCCAGCAGCTTGCAGGGTGCAGGGGGCCTAAACTATGGCTACACCTTC. The genes are TRBV5-5 and TRBJ1-2; 8 bases agree with TRBD1. The length of the CDR3 is 17 residues. Looked up from germline, CDR1 is SGHKS and CDR2 is YYEKEE (reference sequence). Trimming took 1 base from V and 2 from J; bases not matched to a gene: 10.

This clonotype showed up many times. CDR3 residues: CASSLNGGANAGANVLTF. CDR3 nucleotide sequence: TGTGCCAGCAGCTTGAATGGGGGGGCTAATGCTGGGGCCAACGTCCTGACTTTC. The rearrangement uses TRBV5-6 and TRBJ2-6; tentatively, D is TRBD2 (7 bases). The CDR3 totals 18 residues. From germline, CDR1 is SGHDT and CDR2 YYEEEE. Trimming removed 1 base from V and 2 bases from J, with 16 bases in between.

This clonotype was seen many times. The V and J genes are TRBV5-6 and TRBJ2-5, with a possible D match to TRBD2 (5 bases). The germline gives CDR1 SGHDT, CDR2 YYEEEE. Trimming took off 7 bases at V and 5 bases at J, with 12 bases between the two ends. This CDR3 region has 12 residues. CDR3 sequence (DNA): TGTGCCAGCGCGTCCCCGGGGGAGACCCAGTACTTC. Encoded protein: CASASPGETQYF.

This clonotype was detected many times. This chain joins TRBV4-2 and TRBJ1-1, with D uncertain. V lost 1 base and J 5 bases, leaving 11 bases between the germline ends. The CDR3 extends over 14 amino acids. Germline CDR1 LGHNA, CDR2 YNFKEQ. In nucleotides, the CDR3 is TGTGCCAGCAGCCAAGCGGCAGGAGGGACTGAAGCTTTCTTT. It is translated as CASSQAAGGTEAFF.

The sample holds many counts of this clonotype. Given a much more abundant clone one base away, this may be a read error. The rearrangement links TRBV5-1 to TRBJ1-1, with D perhaps matching TRBD1 (5 bases). Germline values: CDR1 SGHRS, CDR2 YFSETQ. The CDR3 is made up of 15 amino acids. Trimming left V 1 base short and J 3 bases short, with 13 bases between. In DNA form, the CDR3 reads TGCGCCAGCAGCTTGAGAGCATTGGGGGACACTGAAGCTTTCTTT. Protein product: CASSLRALGDTEAFF.

This clonotype was seen many times. CDR3 DNA: TGTGCCAGCAGTAAGACAGAAAATTTAGCCAAAAACATTCAGTACTTC. Translated, it gives CASSKTENLAKNIQYF. The rearrangement joins TRBV25-1 to TRBJ2-4; possible D gene TRBD1, 5 bases. The germline V and J ends were trimmed by 5 bases and 0 bases, with 14 bases remaining between them. Germline lookup yields CDR1 MGHDK and CDR2 SYGVNS. The CDR3 sequence is 16 residues long. Filled out from reference TRBV25-1 and TRBJ2-4, the complete variable domain reads EADIYQTPRYLVIGTGKKITLECSQTMGHDKMYWYQQDPGMELHLIHYSYGVNSTEKGDLSSESTVSRIRTEHFPLTLESARPSHTSQYLCASSKTENLAKNIQYFGAGTRLSVL.

At least ten counts were recorded for this clonotype. The rearrangement links TRBV5-6 to TRBJ2-5, with 8 positions matching TRBD1. The CDR3 is made up of 13 amino acids. Germline CDR1 SGHDT, CDR2 YYEEEE. Unmatched junction bases numbered 6, after V lost 4 bases and J lost 7 bases. The CDR3 DNA reads TGTGCCAGCAGCCGGGGACAGGAATGGACCCAGTACTTC. Translated: CASSRGQEWTQYF. The full variable domain, its missing parts supplied by reference TRBV5-6 and TRBJ2-5, is DAGVTQSPTHLIKTRGQQVTLRCSPKSGHDTVSWYQQALGQGPQFIFQYYEEEERQRGNFPDRFSGHQFPNYSSELNVNALLLGDSALYLCASSRGQEWTQYFGPGTRLLVL.

This clonotype qualifies as medium-sized (0.01 to 0.1%). V usage is TRBV10-3 and J usage is TRBJ2-2, with 11 nucleotides matching TRBD2. Germline V gene sequence: CDR1 ENHRY, CDR2 SYGVKD. This CDR3 has 15 residues. V trimming: 8 bases; J trimming: 5 bases; junction bases outside the gene matches: 7. The CDR3 spells CAIAPSGRLTGELFF. CDR3 nucleotides: TGTGCCATCGCCCCTAGCGGGAGGTTGACCGGGGAGCTGTTTTTT.

Many counts were recorded for this clonotype. This chain links TRBV5-1 with TRBJ2-5, with TRBD2 identical over 7 bases. The germline V gene encodes CDR1 SGHRS and CDR2 YFSETQ. V was clipped by 1 base and J by 5 bases; unmatched bases: 8. The CDR3 has 15 amino acids. This CDR3 is CASSLSGGVTETQYF. CDR3 DNA: TGCGCCAGCAGCTTGTCGGGAGGAGTTACCGAGACCCAGTACTTC.

This clonotype was recorded many times. The V gene is TRBV10-3, the J gene TRBJ2-7; D tentatively fits TRBD1 or TRBD2 (7 bases each). Germline CDR1 ENHRY, CDR2 SYGVKD. The CDR3 spans 17 residues. V lost 5 bases and J lost 1, with 21 bases in between. CDR3 protein: CAISPGGGYAVSYEQYF. CDR3 nucleotides: TGTGCCATCAGTCCAGGGGGAGGGTATGCAGTTTCCTACGAGCAGTACTTC.

The chain recombines TRBV3-1 with TRBJ2-2, with TRBD2 matching over 10 bases. The CDR3 is made up of 15 amino acids. Germline lookup yields CDR1 LGHDT and CDR2 YNNKEL (reference sequence). Trimming at V came to 6 bases and at J to 3 bases, leaving 4 bases not matched to a gene. The CDR3 sequence: CASRTSGTHTGELFF. CDR3 nucleotides: TGTGCCAGCAGAACTAGCGGGACCCACACCGGGGAGCTGTTTTTT. Complete variable domain (other parts from reference TRBV3-1 and TRBJ2-2): DTAVSQTPKYLVTQMGNDKSIKCEQNLGHDTMYWYKQDSKKFLKIMFSYNNKELIINETVPNRFSPKSPDKAHLNLHINSLELGDSAVYFCASRTSGTHTGELFFGEGSRLTVL.

This clonotype showed up many times. This chain uses TRBV28 with TRBJ2-7; D unresolved. V shed 2 bases and J shed 3 bases, with 5 bases lying between them. Per the germline V gene, CDR1 is MDHEN and CDR2 is SYDVKM. This CDR3 has 12 residues. The CDR3 nucleotides read TGTGCCAGCAGTTTAGGGAACTACGAGCAGTACTTC. Translating it yields CASSLGNYEQYF. The variable domain in full, with the rest retrieved from reference TRBV28 and TRBJ2-7, is DVKVTQSSRYLVKRTGEKVFLECVQDMDHENMFWYRQDPGLGLRLIYFSYDVKMKEKGDIPEGYSVSREKKERFSLILESASTNQTSMYLCASSLGNYEQYFGPGTRLTVT.

This clonotype has ten or more counts. The chain couples TRBV7-9 to TRBJ2-7; D could derive from TRBD1 or TRBD2 (5 bases each). Germline V gives CDR1 SEHNR, CDR2 FQNEAQ (reference sequence). The CDR3 is 15 residues long. The ends were cut back, 1 base at V and 6 bases at J, with 16 bases in the middle. The CDR3: CASSLEGYMRGEQYF. The DNA of the CDR3 is TGTGCCAGCAGCTTAGAGGGTTATATGAGGGGCGAGCAGTACTTC.

Ten or more counts support this clonotype. The rearrangement joins TRBV5-1 to TRBJ1-2; D is uncertain. CDR3 length: 16 amino acids. Germline values: CDR1 SGHRS, CDR2 YFSETQ. The V and J ends lost 4 bases and 6 bases respectively, with 22 bases between them. CDR3 coding DNA: TGCGCCAGCAGCCCTAGAGGGCCAGCAAGTTACGATGGCTACACCTTC. This translates into CASSPRGPASYDGYTF.

This clonotype was found a few times. This sequence joins TRBV29-1 and TRBJ1-4; D ambiguous. With 7 bases removed from V and 3 bases from J, the gap between germline ends came to 21 bases. The germline CDR1 and CDR2 sequences are SQVTM and ANQGSEA. There are 16 residues in the CDR3. The CDR3 DNA reads TGCAGCGCTGCCCAAGGGCCCCGCGCCGCTAATGAAAAACTGTTTTTT. Translating gives CSAAQGPRAANEKLFF.

This clonotype has ten or more counts. V gene TRBV27 combines with J gene TRBJ2-3, with TRBD2 matching 10 bases. The germline V gene has CDR1 MNHEY and CDR2 SMNVEV (reference sequence). V shed 3 bases and J 6 bases; nucleotides not matched to a gene: 6. This CDR3 contains 15 residues. In DNA form, the CDR3 reads TGTGCCAGCAGTTTTGCGGCTAGCGGGAGTGATACGCAGTATTTT. Its translation is CASSFAASGSDTQYF.

The table lists this clonotype with many counts. The chain couples TRBV7-2 to TRBJ2-4; D is possibly TRBD1 or TRBD2 (6 bases each). The CDR3 loop spans 20 amino acids. Germline V gene lookup returns CDR1 SGHTA and CDR2 FQGNSA. Between the trimmed V and J ends, which lost 5 bases and 0 bases, there was a span of 26 bases. The CDR3 DNA reads as TGTGCCAGCAGCCCCGTCACAGGCCCAAAGGGGGGCCTAGCCAAAAACATTCAGTACTTC. Amino acids: CASSPVTGPKGGLAKNIQYF.

This clonotype has at least ten counts. The CDR3 coding sequence is TGTGCCAGCAGTTTGTTTCAGGGGAACTTTTACTATGGCTACACCTTC. As protein: CASSLFQGNFYYGYTF. V gene TRBV12-3 or TRBV12-4 combines with J gene TRBJ1-2, with D possibly TRBD1 on 6 matching bases. Between the trimmed V and J ends, which lost 3 bases and 3 bases, there was a span of 17 bases. CDR3 length equals 16 residues.

This clonotype came up many times. The V gene is TRBV5-1, the J gene TRBJ2-3; TRBD2 aligns across 14 bases. The CDR3 extends over 16 amino acids. Germline V lookup: CDR1 SGHRS, CDR2 YFSETQ. V gave up 6 bases and J gave up 3 bases; unmatched junction bases: 6. The CDR3 is CASTRLAGGRTDTQYF. The CDR3 nucleotides read TGCGCCAGCACCCGACTAGCGGGGGGGAGGACAGATACGCAGTATTTT.

This clonotype was counted many times. The V gene is TRBV5-1, the J gene TRBJ2-7; D possibly corresponds to TRBD1 (6 bases). V lost 3 bases and J lost 0, with 10 bases in between. This CDR3 spans 14 amino acids. CDR1 is SGHRS, CDR2 YFSETQ, per germline. The CDR3 here is CASSSGQNSYEQYF. The DNA for the CDR3 is TGCGCCAGCAGCTCCGGACAGAACTCCTACGAGCAGTACTTC.